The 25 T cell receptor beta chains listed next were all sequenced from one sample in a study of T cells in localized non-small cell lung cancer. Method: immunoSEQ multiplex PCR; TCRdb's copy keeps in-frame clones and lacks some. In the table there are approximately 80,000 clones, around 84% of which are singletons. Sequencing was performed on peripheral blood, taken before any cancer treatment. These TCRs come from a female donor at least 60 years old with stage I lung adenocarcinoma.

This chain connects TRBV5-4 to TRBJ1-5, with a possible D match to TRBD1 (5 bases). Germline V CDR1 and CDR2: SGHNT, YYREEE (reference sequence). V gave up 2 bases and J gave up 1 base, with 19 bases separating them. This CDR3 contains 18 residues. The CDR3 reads CASSFYSGREASNQPQHF. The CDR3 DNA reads TGTGCCAGCAGCTTCTATAGTGGCAGGGAGGCGAGCAATCAGCCCCAGCATTTT.

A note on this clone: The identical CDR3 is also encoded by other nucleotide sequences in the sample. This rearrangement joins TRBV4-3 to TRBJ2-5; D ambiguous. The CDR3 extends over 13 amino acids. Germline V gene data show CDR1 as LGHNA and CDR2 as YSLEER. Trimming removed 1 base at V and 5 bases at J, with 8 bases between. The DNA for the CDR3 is TGCGCCAGCAGCCAAGGTGCCAGGGAGACCCAGTACTTC. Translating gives CASSQGARETQYF.

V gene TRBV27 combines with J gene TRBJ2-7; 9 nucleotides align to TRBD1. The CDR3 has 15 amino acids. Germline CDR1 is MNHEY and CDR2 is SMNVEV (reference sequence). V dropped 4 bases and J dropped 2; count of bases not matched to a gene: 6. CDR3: CASSSAGTGTYEQYF. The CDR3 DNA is TGTGCCAGCAGTTCTGCCGGGACAGGGACCTACGAGCAGTACTTC.

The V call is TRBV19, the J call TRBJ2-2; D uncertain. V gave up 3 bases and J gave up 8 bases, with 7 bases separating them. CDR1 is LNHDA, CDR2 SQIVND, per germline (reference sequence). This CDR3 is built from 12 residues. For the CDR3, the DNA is TGTGCCAGTAGTATTGCTGGTGGGGAGCTGTTTTTT. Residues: CASSIAGGELFF.

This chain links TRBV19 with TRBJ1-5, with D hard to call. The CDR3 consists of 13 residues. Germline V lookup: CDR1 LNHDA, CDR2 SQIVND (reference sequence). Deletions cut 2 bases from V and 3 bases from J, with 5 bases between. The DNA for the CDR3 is TGTGCCAGTAGTATACAAGCCAATCAGCCCCAGCATTTT. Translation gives CASSIQANQPQHF.

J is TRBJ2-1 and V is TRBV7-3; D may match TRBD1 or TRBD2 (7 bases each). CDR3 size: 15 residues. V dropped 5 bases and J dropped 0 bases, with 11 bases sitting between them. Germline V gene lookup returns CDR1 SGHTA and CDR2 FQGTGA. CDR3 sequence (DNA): TGTGCCAGCAGCAGCGGGACAGCCTCCTACAATGAGCAGTTCTTC. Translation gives CASSSGTASYNEQFF.

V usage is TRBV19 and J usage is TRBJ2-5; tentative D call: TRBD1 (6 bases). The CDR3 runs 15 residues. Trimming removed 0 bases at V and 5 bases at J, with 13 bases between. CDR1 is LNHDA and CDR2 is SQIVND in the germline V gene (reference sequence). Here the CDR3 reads CASSIDPQGWETQYF. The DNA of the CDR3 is TGTGCCAGTAGTATAGATCCACAGGGCTGGGAGACCCAGTACTTC.

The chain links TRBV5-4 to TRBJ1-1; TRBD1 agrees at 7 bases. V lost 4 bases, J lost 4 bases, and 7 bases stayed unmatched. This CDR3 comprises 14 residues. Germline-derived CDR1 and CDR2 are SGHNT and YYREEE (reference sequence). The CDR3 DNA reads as TGTGCCAGCAGCCAATATCAGGGGGGCACTGAAGCTTTCTTT. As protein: CASSQYQGGTEAFF.

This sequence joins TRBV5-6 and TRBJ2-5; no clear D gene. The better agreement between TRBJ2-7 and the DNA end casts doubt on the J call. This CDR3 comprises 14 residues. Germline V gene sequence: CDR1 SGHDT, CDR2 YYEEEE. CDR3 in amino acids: CASSLAAFSYEQYF. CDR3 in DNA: TGTGCCAGCAGCTTGGCAGCCTTCTCCTACGAGCAGTACTTC.

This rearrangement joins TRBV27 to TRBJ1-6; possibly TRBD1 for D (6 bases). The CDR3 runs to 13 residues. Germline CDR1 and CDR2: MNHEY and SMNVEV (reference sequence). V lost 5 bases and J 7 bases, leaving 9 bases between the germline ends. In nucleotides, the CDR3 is TGTGCCAGCAGTACAGGGCCGAATTCACCCCTCCACTTT. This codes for CASSTGPNSPLHF.

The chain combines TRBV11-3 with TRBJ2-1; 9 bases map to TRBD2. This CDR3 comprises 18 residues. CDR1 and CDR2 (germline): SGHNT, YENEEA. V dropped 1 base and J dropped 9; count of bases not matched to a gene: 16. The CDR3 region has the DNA TGTGCCAGCAGCTTAGGAATAAGAGCGGGGGGCGGTGAGGGTGAGCAGTTCTTC. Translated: CASSLGIRAGGGEGEQFF. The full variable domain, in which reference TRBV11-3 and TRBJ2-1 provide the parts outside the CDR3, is EAGVVQSPRYKIIEKKQPVAFWCNPISGHNTLYWYLQNLGQGPELLIRYENEEAVDDSQLPKDRFSAERLKGVDSTLKIQPAELGDSAVYLCASSLGIRAGGGEGEQFFGPGTRLTVL.

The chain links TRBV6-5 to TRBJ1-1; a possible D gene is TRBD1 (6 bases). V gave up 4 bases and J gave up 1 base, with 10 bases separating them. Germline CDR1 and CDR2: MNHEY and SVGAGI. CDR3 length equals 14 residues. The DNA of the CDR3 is TGTGCCAGCAGTTCGGGACATCAGAACACTGAAGCTTTCTTT. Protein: CASSSGHQNTEAFF.

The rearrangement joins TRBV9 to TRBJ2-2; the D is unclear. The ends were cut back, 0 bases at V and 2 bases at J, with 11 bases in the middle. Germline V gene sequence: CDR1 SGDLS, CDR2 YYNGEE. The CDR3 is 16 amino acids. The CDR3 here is CASSVAIVSNTGELFF. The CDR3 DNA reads TGTGCCAGCAGCGTAGCTATCGTCTCAAACACCGGGGAGCTGTTTTTT.

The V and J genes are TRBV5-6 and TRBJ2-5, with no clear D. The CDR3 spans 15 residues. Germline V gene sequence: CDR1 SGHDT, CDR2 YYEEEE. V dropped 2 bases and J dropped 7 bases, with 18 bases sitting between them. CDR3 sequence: CASSFLGLQDLTQYF. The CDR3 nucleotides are TGTGCCAGCAGCTTTCTAGGCCTACAAGATTTGACCCAGTACTTC. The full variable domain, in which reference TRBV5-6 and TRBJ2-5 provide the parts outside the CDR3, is DAGVTQSPTHLIKTRGQQVTLRCSPKSGHDTVSWYQQALGQGPQFIFQYYEEEERQRGNFPDRFSGHQFPNYSSELNVNALLLGDSALYLCASSFLGLQDLTQYFGPGTRLLVL.

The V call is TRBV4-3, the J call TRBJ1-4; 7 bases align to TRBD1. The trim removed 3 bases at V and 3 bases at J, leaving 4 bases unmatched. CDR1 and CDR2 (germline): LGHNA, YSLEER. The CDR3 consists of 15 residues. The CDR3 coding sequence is TGCGCCAGCAGCCAGGGTCAGGGGGCTAATGAAAAACTGTTTTTT. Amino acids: CASSQGQGANEKLFF.

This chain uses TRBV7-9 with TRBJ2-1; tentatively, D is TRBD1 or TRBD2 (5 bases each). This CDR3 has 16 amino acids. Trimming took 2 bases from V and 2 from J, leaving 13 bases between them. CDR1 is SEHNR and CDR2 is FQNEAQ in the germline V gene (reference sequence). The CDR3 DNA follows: TGTGCCAGCAGCTTACAAACTAGAGGGGCCTACAATGAGCAGTTCTTC. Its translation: CASSLQTRGAYNEQFF.

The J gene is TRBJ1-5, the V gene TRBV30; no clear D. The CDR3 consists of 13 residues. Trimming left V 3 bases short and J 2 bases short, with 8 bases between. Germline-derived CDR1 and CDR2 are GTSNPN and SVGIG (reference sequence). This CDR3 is CAWSSQGNQPQHF. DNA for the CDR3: TGTGCCTGGAGCAGCCAGGGCAATCAGCCCCAGCATTTT. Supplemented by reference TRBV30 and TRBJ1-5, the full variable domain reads SQTIHQWPATLVQPVGSPLSLECTVEGTSNPNLYWYRQAAGRGLQLLFYSVGIGQISSEVPQNLSASRPQDRQFILSSKKLLLSDSGFYLCAWSSQGNQPQHFGDGTRLSIL.

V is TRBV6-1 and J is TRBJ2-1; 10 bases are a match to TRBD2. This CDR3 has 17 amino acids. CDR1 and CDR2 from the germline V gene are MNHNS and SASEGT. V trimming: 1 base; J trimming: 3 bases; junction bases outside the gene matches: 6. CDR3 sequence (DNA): TGTGCCAGCAGTGAAGTACGTCTAGCGGGGGACTACAATGAGCAGTTCTTC. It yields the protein CASSEVRLAGDYNEQFF.

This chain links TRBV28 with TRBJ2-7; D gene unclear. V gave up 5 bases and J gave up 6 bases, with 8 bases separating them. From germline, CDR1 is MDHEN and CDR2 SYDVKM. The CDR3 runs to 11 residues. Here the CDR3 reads CASSGIREQYF. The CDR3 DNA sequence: TGTGCCAGCAGTGGCATCCGCGAGCAGTACTTC.

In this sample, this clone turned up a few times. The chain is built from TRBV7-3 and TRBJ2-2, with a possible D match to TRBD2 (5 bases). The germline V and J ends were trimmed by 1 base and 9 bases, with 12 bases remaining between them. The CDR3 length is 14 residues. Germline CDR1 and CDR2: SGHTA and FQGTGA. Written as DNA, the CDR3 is TGTGCCAGCAGCTTAAGTGGGAGTGGAAGGGAGCTGTTTTTT. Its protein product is CASSLSGSGRELFF.

The CDR3 DNA reads as TGTGCCAGTAGGAGGAGTATCACACAAGAGACCCAGTACTTC. Protein product: CASRRSITQETQYF. V usage is TRBV19 and J usage is TRBJ2-5, with D uncertain. The CDR3 extends over 14 amino acids. CDR1 is LNHDA and CDR2 is SQIVND in the germline V gene (reference sequence). V shed 6 bases and J shed 2 bases, with 13 bases lying between them. Together with reference TRBV19 and TRBJ2-5, the CDR3 gives the full variable domain: DGGITQSPKYLFRKEGQNVTLSCEQNLNHDAMYWYRQDPGQGLRLIYYSQIVNDFQKGDIAEGYSVSREKKESFPLTVTSAQKNPTAFYLCASRRSITQETQYFGPGTRLLVL.

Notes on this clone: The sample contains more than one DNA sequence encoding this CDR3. The CDR3 region is CASSVGGQGTEAFF. CDR3 bases: TGTGCCAGCAGCGTAGGAGGACAGGGGACTGAAGCTTTCTTT. The chain is built from TRBV9 and TRBJ1-1; 9 bases fit TRBD1. Unmatched junction bases numbered 2, after V lost 0 bases and J lost 5 bases. The CDR3 runs 14 residues. From germline, CDR1 is SGDLS and CDR2 YYNGEE.

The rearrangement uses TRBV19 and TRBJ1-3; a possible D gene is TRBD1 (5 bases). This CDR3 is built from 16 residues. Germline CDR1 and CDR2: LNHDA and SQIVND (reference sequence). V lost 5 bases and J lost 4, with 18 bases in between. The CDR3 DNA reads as TGTGCCAGTAGTCACGGGACTGACTCTTGGGGAAACACCATATATTTT. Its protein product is CASSHGTDSWGNTIYF.

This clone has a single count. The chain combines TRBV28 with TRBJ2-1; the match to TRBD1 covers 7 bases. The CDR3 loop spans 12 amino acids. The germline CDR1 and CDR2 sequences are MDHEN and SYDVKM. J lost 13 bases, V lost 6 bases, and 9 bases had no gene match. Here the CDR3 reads CASRVARGLQFF. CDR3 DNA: TGTGCCAGCAGGGTCGCCAGGGGGTTACAGTTCTTC.

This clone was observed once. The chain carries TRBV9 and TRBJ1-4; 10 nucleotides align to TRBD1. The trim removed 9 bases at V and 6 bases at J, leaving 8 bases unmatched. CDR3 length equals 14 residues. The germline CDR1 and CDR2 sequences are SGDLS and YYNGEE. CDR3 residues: CATSPGQGHEKLFF. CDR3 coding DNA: TGTGCCACCTCCCCGGGACAGGGGCATGAAAAACTGTTTTTT.